This TCR beta chain comes out of a study of blood T cell repertoires in COVID-19. This table comes from immunoSEQ multiplex PCR, and its TCRdb copy is limited to in-frame clones, with some not included. The data hold some 52,000 clones, with roughly nine tenths observed a single time. Trimming cost V 5 bases and J 6 bases; bases outside gene matches: 13. The length of the CDR3 is 17 residues. CDR1 and CDR2 (germline): SGHRS, YFSETQ. The sequence derives from a man in his sixties with active COVID-19. The specimen sequenced was peripheral blood. The genes are TRBV5-1 and TRBJ2-1; 11 bases line up with TRBD2. The CDR3 DNA is TGCGCCAGCAGACTCCCCATAGCGGGAGGGTTAGCCAATGAGCAGTTCTTC. It translates to CASRLPIAGGLANEQFF.